The source of this T cell receptor beta chain is a study of glioma-infiltrating T cells (dated by TCRdb to about 2016). Background on the whole study: The study sequenced TCR alpha- and beta-chain repertoires from glioma tissue, from non-neoplastic brain tissue and from matched peripheral blood mononuclear cells. The paired cohort was made up of three low-grade glioma patients, about 8 primary glioblastoma patients and three non-glioma patients who contributed non-neoplastic brain tissue. To measure divergence between tissue and blood T-cell populations, each tissue-infiltrating repertoire was compared with the peripheral blood repertoire of the same patient.

Overall study results and their limits: Very few CDR3 sequences were found to be shared between tissue and blood, and this scarcity was attributed to high CDR3 diversity and limited sampling. Group comparisons were based on small numbers of patients: three non-neoplastic, three low-grade glioma and 7 to 9 glioblastoma patients. VJ-independent divergence between tissue and blood was below expectation in non-neoplastic patients but above expectation in all gliomas, especially low-grade gliomas.

This clonotype has ten or more counts. What this receptor recognizes is not known. No base quality information exists; no much larger clone differs at one position. TCR alpha and beta CDR3 regions were amplified with the iRepertoire nested amplicon-rescue multiplex PCR (arm-PCR) platform from RNA. One-step reverse transcription and amplification used roughly 90-400 ng of tissue mRNA or PBMC total RNA as input. After bead purification, a secondary multiplex PCR added Illumina adapters, and libraries were gel-purified between 200 and 400 bp. Demultiplexing relied on internal 6-nucleotide barcodes carried by the libraries. Sequencing of the libraries was done on an Illumina MiSeq using 2x220 or 2x250 nucleotide paired-end reads. Regarding the original processing steps: FLASH 1.2.11 was used to merge paired reads, and BWA-MEM then aligned the reads to the GRCh37 human genome before TRA and TRB reads were extracted. An IMGT-derived reference of cassette sequences and CDR3 motifs, with pseudogenes included, was used for V and J assignment. Reads were translated in three frames, and productive CDR3s were defined as those with a C...FGXG motif and no stop codons. A clonotype was defined as a unique combination of a V-J cassette pair and a CDR3 amino acid sequence. Hamming distance filtering was applied to reads, with thresholds set by the sequence error rate of each sample in mapped regions. In-frame beta chains were kept once TCRdb had trimmed the public reads at Q25 with fastp and called clones with MiXCR. A single entry per CDR3 protein holds the most common genes and DNA from its merged rows. Here the V and J calls rest on TCRdb's processing, not on the authors' analysis. The sample table lists 100,000 to 150,000 distinct CDR3 sequences, approximately 23% of them with a count of one. The ten largest clones add up to approximately 16% of the sample.

After removal of 6 bases from V and 1 base from J, the junction retains 5 bases not matched to a gene. CDR1 and CDR2 are drawn from the germline V gene: MDHEN, SYDVKM. Measured from the cysteine to the phenylalanine, the CDR3 is 16 residues long. The only DNA kept is the CDR3, 48 bases in frame from the first base. This TCR was recovered from a human donor with low-grade glioma or glioblastoma, undergoing nonglioma brain surgery, or in good health (not recorded which). Rearrangement joined TRBV28 to TRBJ2-1; 11 junctional bases match TRBD2. The sequenced sample was glioma tissue, nonneoplastic brain tissue, or PBMCs (not recorded which). The nucleotide sequence reads as follows: TGTGCCAGCAGGACGGGACTAGCGGATTCCTACAATGAGCAGTTCTTC. Protein translation: CASRTGLADSYNEQFF.